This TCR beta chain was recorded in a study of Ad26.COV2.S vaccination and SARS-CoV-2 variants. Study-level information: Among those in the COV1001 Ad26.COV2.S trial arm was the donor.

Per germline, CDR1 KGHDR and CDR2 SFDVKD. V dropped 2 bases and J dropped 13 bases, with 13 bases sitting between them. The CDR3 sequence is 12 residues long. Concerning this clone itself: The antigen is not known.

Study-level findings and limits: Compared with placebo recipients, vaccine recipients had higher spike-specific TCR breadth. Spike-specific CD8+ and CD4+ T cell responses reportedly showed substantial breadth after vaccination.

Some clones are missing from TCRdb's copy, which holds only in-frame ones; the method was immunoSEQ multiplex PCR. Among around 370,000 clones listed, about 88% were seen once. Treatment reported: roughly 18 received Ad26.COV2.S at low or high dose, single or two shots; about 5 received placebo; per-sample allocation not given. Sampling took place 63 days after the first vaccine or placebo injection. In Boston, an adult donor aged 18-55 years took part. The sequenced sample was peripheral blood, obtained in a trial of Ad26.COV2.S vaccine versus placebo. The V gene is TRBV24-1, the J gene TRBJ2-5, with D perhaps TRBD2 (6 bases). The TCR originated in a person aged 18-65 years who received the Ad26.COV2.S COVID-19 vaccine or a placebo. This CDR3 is CATSDWKGLLYF. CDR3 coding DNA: TGTGCCACCAGTGATTGGAAGGGACTTCTGTACTTC.